The rows below give T cell receptor beta chains drawn from one sample of a study of Graves' ophthalmopathy and Graves' hyperthyroidism. TCRdb re-derived calls from the multiplex PCR reads in MiXCR, one entry per CDR3 protein. The table lists some 240,000 distinct CDR3 sequences, around 45% of them singletons. Sequenced material: peripheral blood. The receptors stem from an adult man with Graves' ophthalmopathy. The CDR3 runs from the conserved cysteine through the conserved F or W. D genes are given only for firm matches. Some rows have no size entry. The others give once, few or many, or a class for an expanded clone.

>.|TRBV7-9|TRBJ1-5|.
CASSLDMNQPQHF
TGTGCCAGCAGCTTGGACATGAATCAGCCCCAGCATTTT
>once|TRBV7-3|TRBJ2-6|.
CVGSLTGSPTGGANVLTF
TGTGTCGGCAGCTTAACCGGCAGCCCTACGGGAGGGGCCAACGTCCTGACTTTC
>.|TRBV6-5|TRBJ1-5|TRBD1
CASSPLRTGGVQPQHF
TGTGCCAGCAGCCCCTTAAGGACAGGGGGCGTCCAGCCCCAGCATTTT
>.|TRBV9|TRBJ2-5|TRBD2
CASSKRGIQETQYF
TGTGCCAGCAGCAAGCGGGGCATCCAAGAGACCCAGTACTTC
>.|TRBV10-2|TRBJ2-5|TRBD1
CASGDRGKETQYF
TGCGCCAGCGGAGACAGGGGGAAGGAGACCCAGTACTTC
>.|TRBV6-5|TRBJ2-5|TRBD1
CASRPDRGRETQYF
TGTGCCAGCAGACCCGACAGGGGTAGAGAGACCCAGTACTTC
>many|TRBV2|TRBJ1-5|.
CASRYEINQPQHF
TGTGCCAGCAGGTACGAGATCAATCAGCCCCAGCATTTT
>.|TRBV5-1|TRBJ2-6|TRBD2
CASSLAGGVSGANVLTF
TGCGCCAGCAGCTTGGCCGGGGGGGTCTCTGGGGCCAACGTCCTGACTTTC
>few|TRBV7-9|TRBJ2-6|TRBD1
CASSLTTGLPGANVLTF
TGTGCCAGCAGCCTAACGACAGGGCTCCCTGGGGCCAACGTCCTGACTTTC
>few|TRBV2|TRBJ1-1|.
CASSVTWTDPLLNTEAFF
TGTGCCAGCAGTGTAACCTGGACAGATCCACTCCTTAACACTGAAGCTTTCTTT
>once|TRBV10-3|TRBJ2-1|.
CASSSLDTAYNEQFF
TGTGCCAGCAGTTCGCTAGACACAGCCTACAATGAGCAGTTCTTC
>few|TRBV15|TRBJ2-7|TRBD2
CATSRSGLAETYEQYF
TGTGCCACCAGCAGATCGGGACTAGCGGAGACCTACGAGCAGTACTTC
>once|TRBV2|TRBJ1-2|.
CASRPPGLNYGYTF
TGTGCCAGCAGACCCCCGGGACTGAACTATGGCTACACCTTC
>.|TRBV9|TRBJ2-2|TRBD2
CASSRDYMNTGELFF
TGTGCCAGCAGCCGGGACTACATGAACACCGGGGAGCTGTTTTTT
>few|TRBV9|TRBJ2-5|.
CASSPHEETQYF
TGTGCCAGCAGCCCCCATGAAGAGACCCAGTACTTC
>.|TRBV20-1|TRBJ2-5|TRBD2
CSALGTSGSPGETQYF
TGCAGTGCCCTTGGGACTAGCGGGTCCCCAGGGGAGACCCAGTACTTC
>once|TRBV6-5|TRBJ2-5|TRBD2
CASRLTGGGLAGGAQYF
TGTGCCAGCAGGCTGACTGGCGGGGGACTAGCGGGAGGTGCCCAGTACTTC
>.|TRBV24-1|TRBJ1-2|.
CASSYGGPGGTF
TGTGCCAGCAGTTACGGGGGACCGGGCGGCACCTTC
>.|TRBV11-2|TRBJ1-3|.
CASSQTRNTIYF
TGTGCCAGCAGCCAAACCAGAAACACCATATATTTT
>.|TRBV7-9|TRBJ2-1|.
CASRAGTYNEQFF
TGTGCCAGCCGGGCAGGGACCTACAATGAGCAGTTCTTC
>.|TRBV7-9|TRBJ1-5|.
CASSLAASNQPQHF
TGTGCCAGCAGCTTAGCCGCCAGCAATCAGCCCCAGCATTTT
>.|TRBV6-1|TRBJ2-5|.
CASEGRGETQYF
TGTGCCAGCGAAGGCCGGGGGGAGACCCAGTACTTC
>.|TRBV10-3|TRBJ1-1|.
CAISEIESGVEAFF
TGTGCCATCAGTGAGATAGAGTCGGGAGTTGAAGCTTTCTTT
>.|TRBV29-1|TRBJ1-1|.
CNVEDRRYGAFF
TGCAACGTTGAAGATCGTAGGTACGGAGCTTTCTTT
>few|TRBV12-3/TRBV12-4|TRBJ2-7|.
CASSLYSYEQYF
TGTGCCAGCAGCTTATACTCCTACGAGCAGTACTTC
>.|TRBV4-1|TRBJ1-2|TRBD1
CASSQTGQDGYTF
TGCGCCAGCAGCCAGACAGGGCAGGATGGCTACACCTTC
>once|TRBV5-1|TRBJ1-1|TRBD1
CASRIGQGNTEAFF
TGCGCCAGCCGAATAGGACAGGGGAACACTGAAGCTTTCTTT
>.|TRBV7-8|TRBJ2-1|.
CASSLSARLGSGNEQFF
TGTGCCAGCAGCTTATCGGCCCGTCTAGGGAGCGGGAATGAGCAGTTCTTC
>.|TRBV7-8|TRBJ2-7|.
CASSPPDYEQYF
TGTGCCAGCAGCCCCCCAGACTACGAGCAGTACTTC
>once|TRBV5-8|TRBJ2-7|TRBD2
CASSQVAGSTYEQYF
TGCGCCAGCAGCCAGGTAGCGGGCTCGACCTACGAGCAGTACTTC
>few|TRBV6-5|TRBJ1-2|TRBD1
CASSYSMRDRGFYGYTF
TGTGCCAGCAGTTACTCGATGCGCGACAGGGGGTTCTATGGCTACACCTTC
>.|TRBV4-1|TRBJ2-5|.
CASSLRQGGWETQYF
TGCGCCAGCAGCCTGCGACAGGGAGGTTGGGAGACCCAGTACTTC
>.|TRBV20-1|TRBJ1-2|TRBD1
CSAYRGPGYGYTF
TGCAGTGCATACAGGGGGCCGGGCTATGGCTACACCTTC
>.|TRBV24-1|TRBJ1-1|.
CATSDGGREAFF
TGTGCCACCAGTGATGGAGGTAGGGAAGCTTTCTTT
>.|TRBV29-1|TRBJ1-5|.
CSVDETANNQPQHF
TGCAGCGTTGACGAGACAGCCAACAATCAGCCCCAGCATTTT
>few|TRBV11-2|TRBJ2-5|.
CASSLDGGRLQYF
TGTGCCAGCAGCTTAGATGGCGGAAGGCTCCAGTACTTC
>many|TRBV5-8|TRBJ1-1|.
CASSLGRTNTEAFF
TGTGCCAGCAGCTTGGGACGGACGAACACTGAAGCTTTCTTT
>.|TRBV5-8|TRBJ2-5|TRBD2
CASRPGLAASQETQYF
TGTGCCAGCAGACCAGGACTAGCGGCCTCACAAGAGACCCAGTACTTC
>once|TRBV3-1|TRBJ2-7|.
CASSQSGYEQYF
TGTGCCAGCAGCCAAAGTGGATACGAGCAGTACTTC
>.|TRBV7-3|TRBJ2-7|.
CASSLGNNYEQYF
TGCGCCAGCAGCTTGGGTAACAACTACGAGCAGTACTTC
>.|TRBV7-4|TRBJ2-5|.
CASSQERETQYF
TGTGCCAGCAGCCAAGAGCGGGAGACCCAGTACTTC
>.|TRBV12-3/TRBV12-4|TRBJ1-2|.
CASSSHRGGDYTF
TGTGCCAGCAGTTCTCACCGGGGGGGGGACTACACCTTC
>.|TRBV29-1|TRBJ1-2|TRBD1
CSVEDQGANYGYTF
TGCAGCGTTGAAGATCAGGGGGCTAACTATGGCTACACCTTC
>few|TRBV2|TRBJ1-6|.
CASSLTGASPLHF
TGTGCCAGCAGTCTAACAGGAGCCTCACCCCTCCACTTT
>few|TRBV24-1|TRBJ1-4|TRBD1
CATSSRPGQGGEKLFF
TGTGCCACCAGTTCTCGGCCGGGACAGGGTGGAGAAAAACTGTTTTTT
>.|TRBV6-5|TRBJ1-2|.
CASSPDRYGYTF
TGTGCCAGCAGCCCGGATCGTTATGGCTACACCTTC
>.|TRBV9|TRBJ2-6|.
CASSGGQSSGANVLTF
TGTGCCAGCAGCGGTGGACAGTCCTCTGGGGCCAACGTCCTGACTTTC
>few|TRBV24-1|TRBJ2-5|TRBD1
CATSDPGGRETQYF
TGTGCCACCAGTGACCCAGGGGGTAGAGAGACCCAGTACTTC
>.|TRBV5-1|TRBJ1-3|TRBD1
CASSPGQTGNTIYF
TGCGCCAGCAGCCCGGGACAGACGGGAAACACCATATATTTT
>few|TRBV19|TRBJ1-1|.
CASQKTVNTEAFF
TGTGCCAGCCAGAAGACGGTGAACACTGAAGCTTTCTTT
>few|TRBV5-1|TRBJ1-5|.
CASSLSGGPNQPQHF
TGCGCCAGCAGCTTGAGCGGGGGGCCCAATCAGCCCCAGCATTTT
>few|TRBV9|TRBJ1-2|.
CASSVTTRGGDGYTF
TGTGCCAGCAGCGTCACCACCCGGGGGGGAGATGGCTACACCTTC
>few|TRBV7-3|TRBJ2-2|TRBD2
CASSAPTSGSDTGELFF
TGTGCCAGCAGCGCCCCCACTAGCGGGTCCGACACCGGGGAGCTGTTTTTT
>.|TRBV10-3|TRBJ2-2|TRBD1
CAIQGASGELFF
TGTGCCATACAGGGGGCCTCCGGGGAGCTGTTTTTT
>.|TRBV27|TRBJ1-2|.
CASSIGQGLYGYTF
TGTGCCAGCAGTATCGGACAAGGACTCTATGGCTACACCTTC